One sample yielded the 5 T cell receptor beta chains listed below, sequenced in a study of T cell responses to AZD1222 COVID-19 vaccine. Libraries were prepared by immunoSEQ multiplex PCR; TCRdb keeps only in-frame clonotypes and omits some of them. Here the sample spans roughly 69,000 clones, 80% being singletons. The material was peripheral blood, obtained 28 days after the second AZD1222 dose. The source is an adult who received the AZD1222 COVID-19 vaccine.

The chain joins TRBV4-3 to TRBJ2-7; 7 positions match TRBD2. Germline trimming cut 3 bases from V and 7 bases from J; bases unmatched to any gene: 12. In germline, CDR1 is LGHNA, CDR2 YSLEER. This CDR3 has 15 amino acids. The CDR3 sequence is CASSHEPGGPREQYF. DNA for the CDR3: TGCGCCAGCAGCCATGAACCGGGGGGTCCGAGGGAGCAGTACTTC.

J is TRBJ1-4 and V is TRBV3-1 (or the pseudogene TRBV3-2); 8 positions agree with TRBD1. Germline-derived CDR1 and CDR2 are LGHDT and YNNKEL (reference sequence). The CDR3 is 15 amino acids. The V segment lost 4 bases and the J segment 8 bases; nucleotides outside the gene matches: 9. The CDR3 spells CASSLTTGAGEKLFF. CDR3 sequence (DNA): TGTGCCAGCAGCCTCACGACAGGGGCAGGAGAAAAACTGTTTTTT.

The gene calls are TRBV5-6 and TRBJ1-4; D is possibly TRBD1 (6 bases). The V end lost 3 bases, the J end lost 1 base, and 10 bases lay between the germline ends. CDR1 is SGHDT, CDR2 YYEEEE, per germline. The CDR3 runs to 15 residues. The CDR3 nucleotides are TGTGCCAGCAGCTACGCGGACAGAACTAATGAAAAACTGTTTTTT. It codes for CASSYADRTNEKLFF.

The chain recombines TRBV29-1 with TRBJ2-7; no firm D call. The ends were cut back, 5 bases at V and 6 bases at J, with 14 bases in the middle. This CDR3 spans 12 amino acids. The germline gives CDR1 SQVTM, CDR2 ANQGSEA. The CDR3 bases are TGCAGCGTTTCGCACAGTACGTTCGAGCAGTACTTC. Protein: CSVSHSTFEQYF.

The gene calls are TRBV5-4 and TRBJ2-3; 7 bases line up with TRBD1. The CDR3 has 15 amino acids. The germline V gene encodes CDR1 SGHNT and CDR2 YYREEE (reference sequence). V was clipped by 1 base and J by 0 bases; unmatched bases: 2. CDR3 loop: CASSLLQGSTDTQYF. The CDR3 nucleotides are TGTGCCAGCAGCTTGTTACAGGGGAGCACAGATACGCAGTATTTT.